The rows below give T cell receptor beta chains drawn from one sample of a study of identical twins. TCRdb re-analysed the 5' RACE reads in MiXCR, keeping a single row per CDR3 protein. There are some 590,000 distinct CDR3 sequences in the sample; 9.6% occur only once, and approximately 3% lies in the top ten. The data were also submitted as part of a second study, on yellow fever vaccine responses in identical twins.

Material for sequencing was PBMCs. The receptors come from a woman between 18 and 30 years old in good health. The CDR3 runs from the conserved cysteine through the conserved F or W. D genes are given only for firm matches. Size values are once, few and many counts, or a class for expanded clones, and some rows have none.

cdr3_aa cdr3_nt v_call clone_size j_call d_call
CASSILSGRDSTDTQYF TGTGCCAGCAGCATACTTAGCGGGAGGGATAGCACAGATACGCAGTATTTT TRBV7-2 many TRBJ2-3 TRBD2
CASSLIGVTTEAFF TGTGCCAGCAGCTTAATTGGGGTGACCACTGAAGCTTTCTTT TRBV7-9 NA TRBJ1-1 NA
CASSYSVAENYNEQFF TGTGCCAGCAGTTACTCGGTGGCAGAGAACTACAATGAGCAGTTCTTC TRBV6-2/TRBV6-3 NA TRBJ2-1 NA
CASSQEGLAGYNEQFF TGCGCCAGCAGCCAAGAGGGACTAGCGGGGTACAATGAGCAGTTCTTC TRBV4-3 many TRBJ2-1 TRBD2
CASSLLGGTGIYEQYF TGTGCCAGCAGCTTACTGGGTGGGACAGGGATCTACGAGCAGTACTTC TRBV11-2 many TRBJ2-7 TRBD1
CASRSGLRAFF TGTGCCAGCAGATCAGGGTTGAGAGCTTTCTTT TRBV27 NA TRBJ1-1 NA
CASSLGGDSLF TGTGCCAGCAGCTTGGGAGGGGACTCTTTGTTC TRBV5-6 NA TRBJ2-7 NA
CASSQDWLAGNTDTQYF TGCGCCAGCAGCCAAGATTGGCTAGCGGGAAACACAGATACGCAGTATTTT TRBV4-3 many TRBJ2-3 TRBD2
CASSQVSFSGANVLTF TGTGCCAGCAGCCAAGTGTCTTTTAGTGGGGCCAACGTCCTGACTTTC TRBV3-1 many TRBJ2-6 NA
CASSLGDRGGNQPQHF TGTGCCAGCAGCTTAGGGGACAGGGGGGGTAATCAGCCCCAGCATTTT TRBV7-9 NA TRBJ1-5 TRBD1
CSAIGSTSALSGANVLTF TGCAGTGCTATAGGGAGTACCTCCGCACTCTCTGGGGCCAACGTCCTGACTTTC TRBV20-1 NA TRBJ2-6 NA
CASSFEQETQYF TGCGCCAGCAGCTTCGAACAAGAGACCCAGTACTTC TRBV5-1 many TRBJ2-5 NA
CASRPGKGQGTDTQYF TGTGCCAGCAGGCCCGGTAAAGGGCAGGGGACAGATACGCAGTATTTT TRBV6-1 many TRBJ2-3 NA
CASSPDRVANIQYF TGTGCCAGCAGCCCCGACAGGGTGGCTAACATTCAGTACTTC TRBV7-2 few TRBJ2-4 TRBD1
CASSLPGQGYEQYF TGTGCCAGCAGTTTACCGGGACAGGGGTACGAGCAGTACTTC TRBV12-3/TRBV12-4 many TRBJ2-7 TRBD1
CASRLAGANTGELFF TGTGCCAGCAGACTAGCGGGAGCGAACACCGGGGAGCTGTTTTTT TRBV12-3/TRBV12-4 many TRBJ2-2 TRBD2
CASSLDEADTQYF TGTGCCAGCAGCTTGGACGAAGCAGATACGCAGTATTTT TRBV5-6 many TRBJ2-3 NA
CASSSLADSSYNEQFF TGTGCCAGCAGTTCCTTAGCGGACAGCTCCTACAATGAGCAGTTCTTC TRBV12-3/TRBV12-4 NA TRBJ2-1 NA
CASNPLAGASTDTQYF TGTGCCAGCAATCCGTTGGCGGGGGCCAGCACAGATACGCAGTATTTT TRBV12-3/TRBV12-4 many TRBJ2-3 NA
CSPGRPSYNEQFF TGCAGCCCCGGTCGACCCTCCTACAATGAGCAGTTCTTC TRBV29-1 NA TRBJ2-1 NA
CSVDPSWWAKNIQYF TGCAGCGTTGATCCATCGTGGTGGGCCAAAAACATTCAGTACTTC TRBV29-1 few TRBJ2-4 NA
CSGETDLEETQYF TGCAGCGGCGAGACAGACCTTGAAGAGACCCAGTACTTC TRBV29-1 NA TRBJ2-5 NA
CASSLVRLMIDTQYF TGTGCCAGCAGTTTAGTGCGACTTATGATAGATACGCAGTATTTT TRBV12-3/TRBV12-4 many TRBJ2-3 NA
CASSSSGRKKETQYF TGTGCCAGCAGTTCTAGCGGGAGGAAAAAAGAGACCCAGTACTTC TRBV6-5 few TRBJ2-5 TRBD2
CASSLHYTYEQYF TGTGCCAGCAGTTTGCACTACACCTACGAGCAGTACTTC TRBV12-3/TRBV12-4 many TRBJ2-7 NA
CASKDPNNGGELFF TGTGCCAGTAAGGACCCTAATAATGGCGGGGAGCTGTTTTTT TRBV11-2 many TRBJ2-2 NA
CASSYLGRSLTDTQYF TGTGCCAGCAGTTACCTGGGGAGGAGCCTCACAGATACGCAGTATTTT TRBV6-2/TRBV6-3 few TRBJ2-3 NA
CASRPYTSSEQYF TGTGCCAGCAGGCCCTATACTAGCTCCGAGCAGTACTTC TRBV7-9 NA TRBJ2-7 NA
CASSQETAGTGELFF TGCGCCAGCAGCCAAGAGACGGCCGGGACCGGGGAGCTGTTTTTT TRBV4-3 few TRBJ2-2 NA
CASSSYPSYEQYF TGCGCCAGCAGCTCTTATCCATCCTACGAGCAGTACTTC TRBV5-1 many TRBJ2-7 NA
CASSDPGLAGDTQYF TGTGCCAGCAGTGATCCGGGACTAGCTGGGGATACGCAGTATTTT TRBV2 NA TRBJ2-3 TRBD2
CASSQDRQGLANVLTF TGCGCCAGCAGCCAAGATCGCCAGGGCCTTGCCAACGTCCTGACTTTC TRBV4-3 few TRBJ2-6 NA
CASSPPGQGAYEQYF TGTGCCAGCTCACCACCGGGACAGGGGGCCTACGAGCAGTACTTC TRBV18 few TRBJ2-7 TRBD1
CASSRTSGSTDEQFF TGTGCCAGCAGCCGCACTAGCGGGAGCACGGATGAGCAGTTCTTC TRBV27 NA TRBJ2-1 TRBD2
CACNRGQVLYEQYF TGTGCCTGTAACCGCGGACAGGTTTTGTACGAGCAGTACTTC TRBV6-2/TRBV6-3 few TRBJ2-7 TRBD1
CASSQENLGNTGELFF TGCGCCAGCAGCCAAGAAAATTTAGGGAACACCGGGGAGCTGTTTTTT TRBV4-3 few TRBJ2-2 NA
CASSHEGTDTQYF TGCGCCAGCAGTCATGAGGGCACAGATACGCAGTATTTT TRBV4-3 NA TRBJ2-3 NA
CASSQATGQFF TGTGCCAGCAGCCAAGCGACAGGGCAGTTCTTC TRBV3-1 many TRBJ2-1 NA
CASSLEGFNSPLHF TGTGCCAGCAGTTTAGAAGGGTTCAATTCACCCCTCCACTTT TRBV28 NA TRBJ1-6 NA
CASSIAGQGGEKLFF TGTGCCAGCAGCATCGCGGGCCAAGGGGGAGAAAAACTGTTTTTT TRBV11-2 many TRBJ1-4 NA
CASSFLRAGDTQYF TGTGCCAGCAGCTTCCTTAGAGCGGGAGATACGCAGTATTTT TRBV7-2 NA TRBJ2-3 NA